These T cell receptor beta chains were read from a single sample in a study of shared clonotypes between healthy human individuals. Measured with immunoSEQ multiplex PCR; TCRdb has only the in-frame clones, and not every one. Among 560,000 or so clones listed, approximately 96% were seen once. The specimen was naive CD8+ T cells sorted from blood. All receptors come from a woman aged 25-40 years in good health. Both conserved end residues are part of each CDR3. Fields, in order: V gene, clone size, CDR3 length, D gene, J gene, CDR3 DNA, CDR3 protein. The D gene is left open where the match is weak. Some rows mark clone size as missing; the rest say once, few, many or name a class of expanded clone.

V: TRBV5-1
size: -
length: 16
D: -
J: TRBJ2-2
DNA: TGCGCCAGCAGCCCTGAACGCTTGTTTAACACCGGGGAGCTGTTTTTT
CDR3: CASSPERLFNTGELFF

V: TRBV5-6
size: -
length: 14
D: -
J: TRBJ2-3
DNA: TGTGCCAGCAGCTTGAGTGGTGGCACAGATACGCAGTATTTT
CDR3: CASSLSGGTDTQYF

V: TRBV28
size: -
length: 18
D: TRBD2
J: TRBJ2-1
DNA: TGTGCCAGCAGTCTTGCCCTAGCGGGAGAAGAATTGAGGAATGAGCAGTTCTTC
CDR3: CASSLALAGEELRNEQFF

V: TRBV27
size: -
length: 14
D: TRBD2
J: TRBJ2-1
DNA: TGTGCCAGCACCGCTAGCGGGAGGTTTCGGGAGCAGTTCTTC
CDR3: CASTASGRFREQFF

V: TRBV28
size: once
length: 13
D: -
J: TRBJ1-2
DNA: TGTGCCAGCAGGCAGGACCAGAACTATGGCTACACCTTC
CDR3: CASRQDQNYGYTF

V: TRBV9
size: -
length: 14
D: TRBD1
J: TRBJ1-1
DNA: TGTGCCAGCAGCCCTTCTAACAGGGGAACTGAAGCTTTCTTT
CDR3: CASSPSNRGTEAFF

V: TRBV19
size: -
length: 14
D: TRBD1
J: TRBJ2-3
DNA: TGTGCCAGTAGTCTCTGGACAGGGAGGGATACGCAGTATTTT
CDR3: CASSLWTGRDTQYF

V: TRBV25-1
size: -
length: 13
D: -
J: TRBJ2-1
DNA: TGTGCCAGCAGTGAAGCATGGAAAGATGAGCAGTTCTTC
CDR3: CASSEAWKDEQFF

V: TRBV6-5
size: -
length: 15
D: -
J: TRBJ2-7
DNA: TGTGCCAGCAGTTTATCAGACTCTTTTTTCTACGAGCGGTACTTC
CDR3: CASSLSDSFFYERYF

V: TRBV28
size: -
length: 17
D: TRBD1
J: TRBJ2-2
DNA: TGTGCCAGCAGGTCCCCCGGGACAGGGTATCTGGCCGGGGAGCTGTTTTTT
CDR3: CASRSPGTGYLAGELFF

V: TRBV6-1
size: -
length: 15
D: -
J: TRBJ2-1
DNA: TGTGCCAGCAGCCGAGACAGGAGCTCCTACAATGAGCAGTTCTTC
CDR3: CASSRDRSSYNEQFF

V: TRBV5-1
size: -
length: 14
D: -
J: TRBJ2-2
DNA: TGCGCCAGCAGCTTGGAAAGGGTCACCGGGGAGCTGTTTTTT
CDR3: CASSLERVTGELFF

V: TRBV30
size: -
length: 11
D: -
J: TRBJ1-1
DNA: TGTGCCTGGAACCCAGGAGGGGAAGCTTTCTTT
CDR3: CAWNPGGEAFF

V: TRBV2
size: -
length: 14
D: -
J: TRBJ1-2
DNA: TGTGCCAGCAGCCCCCCCAGTAAAACCTATGGCTACACCTTC
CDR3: CASSPPSKTYGYTF

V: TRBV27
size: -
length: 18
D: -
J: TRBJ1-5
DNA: TGTGCCAGCAATCCCTCTGTCCGGGACCTATTTAGCAATCAGCCCCAGCATTTT
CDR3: CASNPSVRDLFSNQPQHF

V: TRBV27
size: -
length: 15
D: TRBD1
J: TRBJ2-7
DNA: TGTGCCAGCAGTTTACGGACAGGGGGCCTCTACGAGCAGTACTTC
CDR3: CASSLRTGGLYEQYF

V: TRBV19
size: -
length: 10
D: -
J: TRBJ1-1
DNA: TGCAGTGACCCTTCGGCAGAAGCTTTCTTT
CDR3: CSDPSAEAFF

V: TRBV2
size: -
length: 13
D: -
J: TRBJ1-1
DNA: TGTGCCAGCAGTGAAGCCCTAGGCACTGAAGCTTTCTTT
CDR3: CASSEALGTEAFF

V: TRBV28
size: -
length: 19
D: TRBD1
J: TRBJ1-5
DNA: TGTGCCAGCAGCATACTTTACCGGGACAGAAAATATAGCAATCAGCCCCAGCATTTT
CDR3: CASSILYRDRKYSNQPQHF

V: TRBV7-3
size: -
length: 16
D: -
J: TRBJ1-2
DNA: TGTGCCAGCAGCCCCGGAGCCGGAGCGGGGGTTTATGGCTACACCTTC
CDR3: CASSPGAGAGVYGYTF

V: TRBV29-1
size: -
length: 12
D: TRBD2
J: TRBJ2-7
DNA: TGCAGCGTTGTACTAGCGGGCAACGAGCAGTACTTC
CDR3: CSVVLAGNEQYF

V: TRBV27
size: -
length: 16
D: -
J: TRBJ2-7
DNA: TGTGCCAGCAGCCCCAGCGCAGGGGAGAGCTCCTACGAGCAGTACTTC
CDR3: CASSPSAGESSYEQYF

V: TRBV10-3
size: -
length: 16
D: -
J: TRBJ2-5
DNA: TGTGCCATCAGACATACGATTGACGGGCCCCAAGAGACCCAGTACTTC
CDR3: CAIRHTIDGPQETQYF

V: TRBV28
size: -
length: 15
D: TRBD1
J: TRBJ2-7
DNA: TGTGCCAGCAGTTTTTCAGGGGGAAGGGCCAACGAGCAGTACTTC
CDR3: CASSFSGGRANEQYF

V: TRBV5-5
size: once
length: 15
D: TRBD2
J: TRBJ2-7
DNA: TGTGCCAGCAGCCACCTGGGAGGGGCTAACCACGAGCAGTACTTC
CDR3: CASSHLGGANHEQYF

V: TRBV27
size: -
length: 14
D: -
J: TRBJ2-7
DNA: TGTGCCAGCAGTTTATCTAGCGGAACCTACGAGCAGTACTTC
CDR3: CASSLSSGTYEQYF

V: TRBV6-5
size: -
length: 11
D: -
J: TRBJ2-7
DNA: TGTGCCAGCAGTTATAGCGGCGAGCAGTACTTC
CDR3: CASSYSGEQYF

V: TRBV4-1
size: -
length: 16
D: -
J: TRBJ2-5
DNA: TGCGCCAGCAGCCAAGAGGGACGGGAGCGGGTTGAGACCCAGTACTTC
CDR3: CASSQEGRERVETQYF

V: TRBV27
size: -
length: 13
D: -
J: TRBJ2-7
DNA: TGTGCCAGCAGTTTTTTTATGGGCTACGAGCAGTACTTC
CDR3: CASSFFMGYEQYF

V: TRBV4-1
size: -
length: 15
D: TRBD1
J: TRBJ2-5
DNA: TGCGCCAGCAGCCAAGGTACCAGGGGGAAAGAGACCCAGTACTTC
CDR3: CASSQGTRGKETQYF

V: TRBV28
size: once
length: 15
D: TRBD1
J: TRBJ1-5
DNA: TGTGCCAGCAGCCGGGGACAGGGGGCGAAAAAGCCCCAGCATTTT
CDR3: CASSRGQGAKKPQHF

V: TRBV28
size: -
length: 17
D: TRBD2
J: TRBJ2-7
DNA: TGTGCCAGCAGTTTACGGGGGACTAGCGGGAGGGCCTACGAGCAGTACTTC
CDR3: CASSLRGTSGRAYEQYF

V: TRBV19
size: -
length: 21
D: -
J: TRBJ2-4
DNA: TGTGCCAGTAGTATGGGACAGGGGGAAATAGCGGGAGGGATAGCCAAAAACATTCAGTACTTC
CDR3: CASSMGQGEIAGGIAKNIQYF

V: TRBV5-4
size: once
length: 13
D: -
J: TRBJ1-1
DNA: TGTGCCAGCATCGATACCAGCACAGGGGAAGCTTTCTTT
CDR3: CASIDTSTGEAFF

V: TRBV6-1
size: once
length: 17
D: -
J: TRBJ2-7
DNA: TGTGCCAGCAGTGAAGGGACTTCGAGCTTGCTTTCCTACGAGCAGTACTTC
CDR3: CASSEGTSSLLSYEQYF

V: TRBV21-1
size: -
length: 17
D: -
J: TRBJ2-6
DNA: TGTGCCAGCAGCCCCCTCGGGACAGTCTCTGGGGCCAACGTCCTGACTTTC
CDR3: CASSPLGTVSGANVLTF

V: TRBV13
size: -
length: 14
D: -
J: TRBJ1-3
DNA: TGTGCCAGCAGCTTAGGACCTGGAGGGAACACCATATATTTT
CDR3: CASSLGPGGNTIYF

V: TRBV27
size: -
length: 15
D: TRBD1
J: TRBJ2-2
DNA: TGTGCCAGCACCCAGACAGGGGGGGACACCGGGGAGCTGTTTTTT
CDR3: CASTQTGGDTGELFF

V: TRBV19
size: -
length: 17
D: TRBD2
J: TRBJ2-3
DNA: TGTGCCAGTAGCCATCTACTAGGACTAGCCTCCACAGATACGCAGTATTTT
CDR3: CASSHLLGLASTDTQYF

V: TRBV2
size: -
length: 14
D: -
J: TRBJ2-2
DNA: TGTGCCAGCGGCATAGCTATGAACACCGGGGAGCTGTTTTTT
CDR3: CASGIAMNTGELFF

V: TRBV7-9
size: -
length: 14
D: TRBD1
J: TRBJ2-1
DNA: TGTGCCAGCAGCTGGGACAGGGTCTACAATGAGCAGTTCTTC
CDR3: CASSWDRVYNEQFF

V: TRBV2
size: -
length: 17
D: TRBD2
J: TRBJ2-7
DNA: TGTGCCAGCAGTTGGACAATACTAGCGGGAGTTCCCGACGAGCAGTACTTC
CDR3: CASSWTILAGVPDEQYF

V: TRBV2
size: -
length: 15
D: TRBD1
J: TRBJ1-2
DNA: TGTGCCAGGCCCCAGGGACAGGGGATCAAATATGGCTACACCTTC
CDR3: CARPQGQGIKYGYTF

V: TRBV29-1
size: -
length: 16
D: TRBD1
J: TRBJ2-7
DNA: TGCAGCGTTGAAGGGCCCGGACAGGGTCTAACCTACGAGCAGTACTTC
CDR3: CSVEGPGQGLTYEQYF

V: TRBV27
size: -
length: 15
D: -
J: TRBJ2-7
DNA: TGTGCCAGCAGTTTATCGTCCCGCGCGCCCTACGAGCAGTACTTC
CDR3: CASSLSSRAPYEQYF

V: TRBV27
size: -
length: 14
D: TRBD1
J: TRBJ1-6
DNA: TGTGCCAGCAGTCCCGGGACAGGGTCCTCACCCCTCCACTTT
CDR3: CASSPGTGSSPLHF

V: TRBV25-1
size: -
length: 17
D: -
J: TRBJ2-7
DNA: TGTGCCAGCCGGGGAGAGGGGGGCCCATCGGGATACTACGAGCAGTACTTC
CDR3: CASRGEGGPSGYYEQYF